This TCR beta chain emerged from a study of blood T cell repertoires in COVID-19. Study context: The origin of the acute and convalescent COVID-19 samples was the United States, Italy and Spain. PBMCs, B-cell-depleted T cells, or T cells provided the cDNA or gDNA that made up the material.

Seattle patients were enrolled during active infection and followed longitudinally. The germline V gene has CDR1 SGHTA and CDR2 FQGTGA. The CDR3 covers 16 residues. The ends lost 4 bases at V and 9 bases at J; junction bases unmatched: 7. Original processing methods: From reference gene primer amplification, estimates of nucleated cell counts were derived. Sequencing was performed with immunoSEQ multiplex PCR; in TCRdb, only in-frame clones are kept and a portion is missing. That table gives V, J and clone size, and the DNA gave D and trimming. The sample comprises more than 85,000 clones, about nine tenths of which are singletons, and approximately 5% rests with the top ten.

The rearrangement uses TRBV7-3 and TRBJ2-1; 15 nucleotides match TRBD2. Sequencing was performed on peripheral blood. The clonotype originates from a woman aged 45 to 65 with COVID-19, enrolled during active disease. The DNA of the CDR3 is TGTGCCAGCAGCTGGACTAGCGGGGGGGCCTCCGCTGAGCAGTTCTTC. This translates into CASSWTSGGASAEQFF.